The TCR beta chain described here comes from a study of PD-L1 blockade in urothelial cancer. TCRdb keeps only in-frame clones here, not all; method: immunoSEQ multiplex PCR. The sample gives over 45,000 clones, around 83% of which show up once; under 3.5% is in the top ten. CDR1 is SEHNR, CDR2 FQNEAQ, per germline (reference sequence). The CDR3 is 14 amino acids. Trimming removed 5 bases from V and 1 base from J; junction bases left unmatched: 2. The gene calls are TRBV7-9 and TRBJ2-7, with TRBD2 matching over 10 bases. The sequence came from a man over 45 with urothelial cancer. The specimen was PBMCs, collected around atezolizumab (anti-PD-L1) treatment. CDR3 DNA: TGTGCCAGCAGCGTTAGCGGGAGGTCCTACGAGCAGTACTTC. Amino acids: CASSVSGRSYEQYF. Full variable domain (remainder filled in from reference TRBV7-9 and TRBJ2-7): DTGVSQNPRHKITKRGQNVTFRCDPISEHNRLYWYRQTLGQGPEFLTYFQNEAQLEKSRLLSDRFSAERPKGSFSTLEIQRTEQGDSAMYLCASSVSGRSYEQYFGPGTRLTVT.